Shown below are 25 T cell receptor beta chains from a single sample sequenced in a study of blood T cell repertoires in COVID-19. TCRdb keeps only in-frame clones here, not all; method: immunoSEQ multiplex PCR. The repertoire holds fewer than 250,000 clones, with around four fifths as singletons. The source material was peripheral blood. The receptors shown here come from an elderly woman with COVID-19, enrolled during active disease.

The chain couples TRBV6-6 to TRBJ1-2; 8 bases are a match to TRBD1. The CDR3 covers 14 residues. V trimming: 3 bases; J trimming: 2 bases; junction bases outside the gene matches: 2. Germline CDR1 MNHNY, CDR2 SVGAGI (reference sequence). As DNA, the CDR3 is TGTGCCAGCAGTTATAGGACAGGGAACTATGGCTACACCTTC. This sequence encodes CASSYRTGNYGYTF.

The CDR3 loop reads CASSLRTSGESVHYEQYF. As DNA, the CDR3 is TGCGCCAGCAGCCTCCGGACTAGCGGGGAAAGCGTACACTACGAGCAGTACTTC. The V call is TRBV4-1, the J call TRBJ2-7, with TRBD2 identical over 12 bases. The CDR3 totals 18 residues. The germline V gene encodes CDR1 MGHRA and CDR2 YSYEKL. Trimming cost V 4 bases and J 3 bases; bases outside gene matches: 13.

This clone turned up a few times. This chain connects TRBV6-5 to TRBJ2-1; tentatively, D is TRBD2 (6 bases). CDR3 length: 15 amino acids. Germline V lookup: CDR1 MNHEY, CDR2 SVGAGI. Between the trimmed V and J ends, which lost 6 bases and 8 bases, there was a span of 20 bases. The CDR3 loop reads CASSPGNWEVDEQFF. The CDR3, as DNA: TGTGCCAGCAGCCCCGGAAACTGGGAGGTTGATGAGCAGTTCTTC.

This clone was found a few times. The V gene is TRBV18, the J gene TRBJ2-2, with D possibly TRBD1 on 6 matching bases. The CDR3 is 14 amino acids. In germline, CDR1 is KGHSH, CDR2 LQKENI. V gave up 6 bases and J gave up 6 bases, with 14 bases separating them. In nucleotides, the CDR3 is TGTGCCAGCTCCCTCCGGGACAACGCCGGGGAGCTGTTTTTT. Its protein is CASSLRDNAGELFF.

The genes are TRBV2 and TRBJ1-5; TRBD1 aligns across 7 bases. The CDR3 length is 15 residues. Germline V gene data show CDR1 as SNHLY and CDR2 as FYNNEI. V lost 5 bases, J lost 1 base, and 5 bases stayed unmatched. Here the CDR3 DNA reads TGTGCCAGCAGTTTCCCAGGGGGAAGCAATCAGCCCCAGCATTTT. Its translation is CASSFPGGSNQPQHF.

V usage is TRBV21-1 and J usage is TRBJ2-7; TRBD2 is taken as the D call from the table, unchecked against the DNA. TRBV21-1 is shown as a pseudogene. This CDR3 has 18 residues. CDR3: CASSKGVMESLMLYEQYF. The CDR3 coding sequence is TGTGCCAGCAGCAAAGGAGTAATGGAGTCCTTGATGTTATACGAGCAGTACTTC.

This chain uses TRBV6-2 or TRBV6-3 with TRBJ2-1, with TRBD2 matching 9 bases. CDR1 and CDR2 (germline): MNHEY, SVGEGT. J was trimmed by 3 bases and V by 3 bases; bases with no gene match: 3. This CDR3 region has 15 residues. CDR3 in DNA: TGTGCCAGCAGTTATCGAGCGGGGGGCTACAATGAGCAGTTCTTC. Protein sequence: CASSYRAGGYNEQFF.

The chain combines TRBV12-5 with TRBJ1-1; possibly TRBD1 for D (5 bases). Between the trimmed V and J ends, which lost 1 base and 9 bases, there was a span of 12 bases. This CDR3 is 13 amino acids long. CDR1 and CDR2 from the germline V gene are LGHNT and FRNRAP. This chain's CDR3 is CASGLDPGGKAFF. DNA for the CDR3: TGTGCTAGTGGTTTGGACCCCGGGGGAAAAGCTTTCTTT.

The chain has TRBV6-5 and TRBJ1-6, with D maybe TRBD1 (6 bases). V shed 0 bases and J shed 10 bases, with 13 bases lying between them. CDR1 MNHEY and CDR2 SVGAGI come from the germline V gene. The CDR3 consists of 15 residues. CDR3 nucleotide sequence: TGTGCCAGCAGTTACTCCCCTGGGGGCGGGTCACCCCTCCACTTT. Translation gives CASSYSPGGGSPLHF.

The chain links TRBV28 to TRBJ1-1; tentative D call: TRBD1 (5 bases). CDR3 length: 14 amino acids. V was trimmed by 5 bases and J by 4 bases, leaving 14 bases between them. CDR1 and CDR2 from the germline V gene are MDHEN and SYDVKM. CDR3 nucleotide sequence: TGTGCCAGCAGTCCCCCGGAGGGGATCACTGAAGCTTTCTTT. Protein: CASSPPEGITEAFF.

The chain couples TRBV19 to TRBJ1-2; TRBD1 matches 7 bases. Germline V gene data show CDR1 as LNHDA and CDR2 as SQIVND (reference sequence). V trimming: 3 bases; J trimming: 6 bases; junction bases outside the gene matches: 4. There are 13 residues in the CDR3. This chain's CDR3 is CASSMYRGNGYTF. CDR3 sequence (DNA): TGTGCCAGTAGTATGTACAGGGGAAATGGCTACACCTTC.

J is TRBJ2-1 and V is TRBV5-4; 8 nucleotides line up with TRBD2. CDR3 size: 14 residues. The germline gives CDR1 SGHNT, CDR2 YYREEE (reference sequence). J was trimmed by 9 bases and V by 0 bases; bases with no gene match: 5. The CDR3 DNA is TGTGCCAGCAGCTTGGCTAAGACTAGCGTTGAGCAGTTCTTC. Its protein is CASSLAKTSVEQFF.

The V gene is TRBV7-2, the J gene TRBJ2-7; 10 bases are a match to TRBD1. Trimming took 5 bases from V and 5 from J; bases not matched to a gene: 9. Germline V gene data show CDR1 as SGHTA and CDR2 as FQGNSA. The CDR3 consists of 15 residues. The CDR3 spells CASSLDRDRGHEQYF. The CDR3 nucleotides read TGTGCCAGCAGCCTGGACCGGGACAGGGGCCACGAGCAGTACTTC. Drawing the rest from reference TRBV7-2 and TRBJ2-7, the complete variable domain is GAGVSQSPSNKVTEKGKDVELRCDPISGHTALYWYRQSLGQGLEFLIYFQGNSAPDKSGLPSDRFSAERTGGSVSTLTIQRTQQEDSAVYLCASSLDRDRGHEQYFGPGTRLTVT.

The chain links TRBV5-4 to TRBJ1-2; possibly TRBD1 for D (5 bases). CDR1 is SGHNT and CDR2 is YYREEE in the germline V gene (reference sequence). V lost 4 bases and J lost 2, with 12 bases in between. This CDR3 region has 14 residues. CDR3 loop: CASSPLGGNYGYTF. The CDR3 DNA reads TGTGCCAGCAGCCCGTTGGGGGGGAACTATGGCTACACCTTC.

The chain uses TRBV7-9 and TRBJ1-5; 12 bases align to TRBD1. Germline V gene lookup returns CDR1 SEHNR and CDR2 FQNEAQ (reference sequence). The V segment lost 3 bases and the J segment 5 bases; nucleotides outside the gene matches: 8. The CDR3 runs 17 residues. CDR3: CASSFKRGQGADQPQHF. Written as DNA, the CDR3 is TGTGCCAGCAGCTTCAAGCGGGGACAGGGGGCTGATCAGCCCCAGCATTTT.

This clone was observed a few times. This chain joins TRBV27 and TRBJ2-2; TRBD1 might be the D (6 bases). Trimming pared 1 base from V and 0 bases from J, leaving 12 bases between. The germline gives CDR1 MNHEY, CDR2 SMNVEV (reference sequence). The CDR3 loop spans 17 amino acids. The CDR3 DNA reads TGTGCCAGCAGTTTATTAGGGACACATGCGAACACCGGGGAGCTGTTTTTT. It translates to CASSLLGTHANTGELFF.

This chain joins TRBV3-1 (or the pseudogene TRBV3-2) and TRBJ1-5; perhaps TRBD1 as D (5 bases). Germline V CDR1 and CDR2: LGHDT, YNNKEL (reference sequence). Trimming removed 1 base from V and 6 bases from J, with 13 bases in between. The CDR3 is made up of 15 amino acids. CDR3 region: CASSQGVGGGQPQHF. Written as DNA, the CDR3 is TGTGCCAGCAGCCAAGGGGTGGGGGGTGGTCAGCCCCAGCATTTT.

This clone appeared a few times. This chain connects TRBV9 to TRBJ1-2; TRBD1 aligns across 7 bases. CDR3 length: 14 residues. Germline CDR1 is SGDLS and CDR2 is YYNGEE. V gave up 4 bases and J gave up 7 bases; unmatched junction bases: 10. In DNA form, the CDR3 reads TGTGCCAGCAGCTCCAGGGGGAAGGATTTTGGCTACACCTTC. Amino acid sequence: CASSSRGKDFGYTF.

The chain employs TRBV24-1 and TRBJ2-5; 10 bases are a match to TRBD1. Germline loops: CDR1 KGHDR, CDR2 SFDVKD. Germline trimming cut 6 bases from V and 5 bases from J; bases unmatched to any gene: 8. The CDR3 consists of 15 residues. CDR3 protein: CATSRSGTGDETQYF. The DNA of the CDR3 is TGTGCCACCAGTCGCAGCGGGACAGGGGACGAGACCCAGTACTTC.

The chain is built from TRBV24-1 and TRBJ1-5, with a possible D match to TRBD1 (6 bases). This CDR3 has 14 amino acids. Per germline, CDR1 KGHDR and CDR2 SFDVKD. The V end was cut by 5 bases, the J end by 7 bases, with 14 bases between. The CDR3 reads CATSASGVKQPQHF. CDR3 DNA: TGTGCCACCAGTGCGTCAGGGGTTAAGCAGCCCCAGCATTTT.

The chain joins TRBV15 to TRBJ2-2; 10 bases align to TRBD1. Germline CDR1 LNHNV, CDR2 YYDKDF (reference sequence). The CDR3 contains 16 residues. V lost 3 bases to trimming and J lost 4 bases; unmatched junction nucleotides: 5. For the CDR3, the DNA is TGTGCCACCAGCAGTCCGGGACAGGGGATCACCGGGGAGCTGTTTTTT. Amino acids: CATSSPGQGITGELFF.

V and J are TRBV7-3 and TRBJ1-1, with D maybe TRBD1 (6 bases). The germline V and J ends were trimmed by 2 bases and 5 bases, with 15 bases remaining between them. This CDR3 is 15 amino acids long. The germline V gene encodes CDR1 SGHTA and CDR2 FQGTGA. The CDR3 nucleotides are TGTGCCAGCAGCTTAGTGGGGGCTGGGAGAACTGAAGCTTTCTTT. Protein sequence: CASSLVGAGRTEAFF.

This chain links TRBV7-6 with TRBJ1-2; 10 bases line up with TRBD1. The J segment lost 2 bases and the V segment lost 5 bases, leaving 8 bases of the junction unmatched. This CDR3 has 16 amino acids. CDR1 SGHVS and CDR2 FNYEAQ come from the germline V gene. The CDR3 spells CASSPILTGGNYGYTF. CDR3 DNA: TGTGCCAGCAGCCCGATACTGACAGGGGGCAACTATGGCTACACCTTC.

The V and J genes are TRBV9 and TRBJ2-3, with D possibly matching TRBD1 (7 bases). Germline-derived CDR1 and CDR2 are SGDLS and YYNGEE. The CDR3 sequence is 14 residues long. V was pared by 3 bases and J by 3 bases, with 11 bases between. CDR3 in amino acids: CASSEGAGTDTQYF. In DNA, the CDR3 is TGTGCCAGCAGCGAGGGGGCGGGGACAGATACGCAGTATTTT. Using reference TRBV9 and TRBJ2-3 for the parts outside the CDR3, the full variable domain is DSGVTQTPKHLITATGQRVTLRCSPRSGDLSVYWYQQSLDQGLQFLIQYYNGEERAKGNILERFSAQQFPDLHSELNLSSLELGDSALYFCASSEGAGTDTQYFGPGTRLTVL.

The V call is TRBV5-6, the J call TRBJ1-2; TRBD1 might be the D (6 bases). Trimming took 5 bases from V and 4 from J, leaving 12 bases between them. The V gene's germline CDR1 is SGHDT and CDR2 YYEEEE. This CDR3 has 13 residues. This CDR3 is CASRTTGVYGYTF. In DNA, the CDR3 is TGTGCCAGCAGGACGACAGGTGTCTATGGCTACACCTTC.